Presented here are 6 T cell receptor beta chains from one specimen sequenced in a study of response to subunit inactivated influenza vaccine. TCRdb reprocessed the RT-PCR reads via MiXCR and lists one record per CDR3 protein. This repertoire shows a few hundred thousand distinct CDR3 sequences, around 15% found once; its top ten account for over 8.5%. The sequenced sample was PBMCs from blood, obtained about 11 days after vaccination. The receptors derive from a man between 45 and 60 years old who received an inactivated influenza vaccine.

The V gene is TRBV25-1, the J gene TRBJ2-4; D unresolved. V gave up 7 bases and J gave up 6 bases, with 19 bases separating them. The CDR3 extends over 15 amino acids. The germline V gene has CDR1 MGHDK and CDR2 SYGVNS. The CDR3 nucleotides read TGTGCCAGCACTACCGCTCACAAAGCAGGAAACATTCAGTACTTC. Protein product: CASTTAHKAGNIQYF.

This clonotype was seen many times. The chain is built from TRBV20-1 and TRBJ2-1; 12 bases fit TRBD2. CDR1 DFQATT and CDR2 SNEGSKA come from the germline V gene (reference sequence). The V gene end was trimmed by 3 bases and the J gene end by 5 bases; junction bases not matched to a gene: 14. There are 18 residues in the CDR3. The CDR3 DNA sequence: TGCAGTGCTAGTCCCCGCCGTAGACTAGCGGGAGTCCACAATGAGCAGTTCTTC. Its protein is CSASPRRRLAGVHNEQFF.

CDR3 nucleotides: TGCAGTGCTTCTAGCGGGAGGGCCGGAAACATTCAGTACTTC. Translated, it gives CSASSGRAGNIQYF. The rearrangement uses TRBV20-1 and TRBJ2-4; TRBD2 matches at 12 bases. The J segment lost 6 bases and the V segment lost 5 bases, leaving 5 bases of the junction unmatched. This CDR3 has 14 residues. Looked up from germline, CDR1 is DFQATT and CDR2 is SNEGSKA (reference sequence).

J is TRBJ2-1 and V is TRBV12-3 or TRBV12-4; perhaps TRBD2 as D (5 bases). Trimming removed 0 bases at V and 7 bases at J, with 7 bases between. This CDR3 contains 13 residues. The CDR3 region has the DNA TGTGCCAGCAGTTTAGCCAAGCGGAATGAGCAGTTCTTC. Encoded protein: CASSLAKRNEQFF.

The chain links TRBV2 to TRBJ2-3; D perhaps matches TRBD1 (8 bases). This CDR3 has 14 residues. Between the trimmed V and J ends, which lost 7 bases and 7 bases, there was a span of 18 bases. Germline CDR1 reads SNHLY; CDR2 reads FYNNEI. As DNA, the CDR3 is TGTGCCAGCACTCTGGACAGGGAGGGCAATACGCAGTATTTT. Translation gives CASTLDREGNTQYF. Drawing the rest from reference TRBV2 and TRBJ2-3, the complete variable domain is EPEVTQTPSHQVTQMGQEVILRCVPISNHLYFYWYRQILGQKVEFLVSFYNNEISEKSEIFDDQFSVERPDGSNFTLKIRSTKLEDSAMYFCASTLDREGNTQYFGPGTRLTVL.

The chain has TRBV19 and TRBJ1-5; the D gene is possibly TRBD1 (6 bases). V lost 6 bases to trimming and J lost 0 bases, with 15 bases between them. The CDR3 extends over 16 amino acids. Germline V gene sequence: CDR1 LNHDA, CDR2 SQIVND (reference sequence). CDR3 sequence: CASRETGPHSNQPQHF. The CDR3 DNA follows: TGTGCCAGTAGAGAAACAGGGCCTCATAGCAATCAGCCCCAGCATTTT.